The clone carrying this T cell receptor (beta chain) occurred a few times. These data belong to a study of T-cell memory formation after mild COVID-19. In TCRdb, the 5' RACE reads were re-called with MiXCR into one record per CDR3 protein. Of around 250,000 distinct CDR3 sequences listed, roughly 15% are singletons. The clonotype was recovered from a man aged 18 to 29 who had mild COVID-19 (a few samples of this study predate the infection). Cell type and time point are not known. Material: PBMCs or a T cell subset sorted from them (not recorded which).

CDR3 bases: TGTGCCAGCAGTCCTCAGGGTAACTACGAGCAGTACTTC. Translation: CASSPQGNYEQYF. V and J are TRBV6-5 and TRBJ2-7, with D perhaps matching TRBD1 (5 bases). The CDR3 covers 13 residues. Germline V CDR1 and CDR2: MNHEY, SVGAGI. V was shortened by 5 bases and J by 3 bases, with 11 bases between the two germline ends.